A single sample gave rise to the 6 T cell receptor beta chains below, sequenced in a study of T cell changes during pregnancy in multiple sclerosis. Assay: immunoSEQ multiplex PCR; the TCRdb copy retains only in-frame clones and omits some. This sample carries about 67,000 clones, 89% of them seen once, and the ten largest clones take about 2.3%. The material was peripheral blood, obtained in the first trimester of pregnancy. These receptors were collected from a female donor with multiple sclerosis, enrolled in a pregnancy study.

V and J are TRBV19 and TRBJ2-7, with TRBD2 matching 7 bases. The germline CDR1 and CDR2 sequences are LNHDA and SQIVND (reference sequence). V lost 3 bases and J lost 2; bases outside the gene matches: 7. The CDR3 runs to 15 residues. CDR3 protein: CASSILLAKTYEQYF. For the CDR3, the DNA is TGTGCCAGTAGTATCCTACTAGCGAAGACCTACGAGCAGTACTTC.

The rearrangement uses TRBV11-1 and TRBJ2-7; D uncertain. This CDR3 comprises 16 residues. Per the germline V gene, CDR1 is SGHAT and CDR2 is FQDESV (reference sequence). The V gene lost 2 bases and the J gene lost 2 bases, with 16 bases spanning the gap. In nucleotides, the CDR3 is TGTGCCAGCAGCTTATCCCTCTCATTCGAGGCCTACGAGCAGTACTTC. It yields the protein CASSLSLSFEAYEQYF.

This chain connects TRBV27 to TRBJ1-2; a weak D match, TRBD1 (5 bases). V lost 5 bases and J lost 7, with 14 bases in between. Germline V lookup: CDR1 MNHEY, CDR2 SMNVEV (reference sequence). This CDR3 is built from 13 residues. The CDR3 region is CASSLAGVGGYTF. The DNA for the CDR3 is TGTGCCAGCAGTCTTGCGGGGGTAGGTGGCTACACCTTC.

This sequence joins TRBV27 and TRBJ2-7; D ambiguous. CDR3 length: 11 residues. The germline V and J ends were trimmed by 6 bases and 12 bases, with 15 bases remaining between them. Germline values: CDR1 MNHEY, CDR2 SMNVEV (reference sequence). CDR3 nucleotide sequence: TGTGCCAGCAGCCGCGGCTATATCCGGTACTTC. It specifies CASSRGYIRYF.

This clone was picked up one time. The gene calls are TRBV30 and TRBJ2-1; possible D gene TRBD2, 5 bases. Trimming stripped 4 bases from V and 9 bases from J, with 13 bases between. CDR1 is GTSNPN and CDR2 is SVGIG in the germline V gene (reference sequence). The CDR3 spans 12 residues. CDR3 protein: CAWTSPLPEQFF. The CDR3 DNA reads as TGTGCCTGGACTAGCCCGCTCCCTGAGCAGTTCTTC.

This sequence joins TRBV7-9 and TRBJ2-3; 8 bases agree with TRBD1. The CDR3 contains 17 residues. V shed 1 base and J 4 bases; nucleotides not matched to a gene: 10. Per germline, CDR1 SEHNR and CDR2 FQNEAQ (reference sequence). CDR3 protein: CASSLELVQGAADTQYF. In DNA form, the CDR3 reads TGTGCCAGCAGCTTAGAGTTGGTGCAGGGGGCGGCAGATACGCAGTATTTT.